One and the same sample provided the 15 T cell receptor beta chains below, sequenced in a study of T cells in Graves' hyperthyroidism and ophthalmopathy. RNA transcripts yielded amplified TCR beta CDR3 regions. Primed by the HTBI set, a first-round RT-PCR was run on the TCR CDR3. MiXCR, applied by TCRdb to the multiplex PCR reads, yields one record per CDR3 protein. The table records hundreds of thousands of distinct CDR3 sequences, about 14% of them present only once. The specimen was blood. These receptors all come from a woman between 45 and 65 years old with Graves' ophthalmopathy.

This CDR3 reads CATSRANANYGYTF. The CDR3 coding sequence is TGTGCCACCAGCAGAGCAAACGCCAACTATGGCTACACCTTC. The chain carries TRBV15 and TRBJ1-2; D uncertain. CDR1 is LNHNV, CDR2 YYDKDF, per germline (reference sequence). V lost 1 base and J 2 bases, leaving 8 bases between the germline ends. The CDR3 runs 14 residues.

In its sample, this clonotype was seen many times. V is TRBV7-3 and J is TRBJ2-1, with 12 nucleotides matching TRBD2. Unmatched junction bases numbered 8, after V lost 5 bases and J lost 3 bases. Germline CDR1 is SGHTA and CDR2 is FQGTGA. There are 17 residues in the CDR3. The CDR3 DNA reads TGTGCCAGCAGCCCCTTACTAGCGGGAGGTGACTACAATGAGCAGTTCTTC. Amino acids: CASSPLLAGGDYNEQFF.

This clonotype was seen at least ten times. As DNA, the CDR3 is TGTGCTAGTGGTTTGGCGACAGGGTTGGGCGAGCAGTACTTC. Its protein product is CASGLATGLGEQYF. This rearrangement joins TRBV12-5 to TRBJ2-7; 7 bases fit TRBD1. The CDR3 has 14 residues. V lost 1 base, J lost 6 bases, and 6 bases stayed unmatched. Germline CDR1 LGHNT, CDR2 FRNRAP.

V gene TRBV7-9 combines with J gene TRBJ2-5, with D uncertain. With 6 bases removed from V and 3 bases from J, the gap between germline ends came to 14 bases. Germline CDR1 is SEHNR and CDR2 is FQNEAQ (reference sequence). The CDR3 loop spans 14 amino acids. The chain's CDR3 is CASSRARKEETQYF. CDR3 coding DNA: TGTGCCAGCAGTCGGGCTAGAAAAGAAGAGACCCAGTACTTC.

This clonotype has a count of ten or more. The rearrangement uses TRBV5-1 and TRBJ1-1; 7 bases are shared with TRBD1. V shed 2 bases, J shed 3 bases, and the junction held 10 bases outside the gene matches. CDR3 length equals 16 residues. Germline CDR1 SGHRS, CDR2 YFSETQ. CDR3 in amino acids: CASSFRGLSGDTEAFF. The CDR3, as DNA: TGCGCCAGCAGCTTCAGGGGGTTGAGCGGTGACACTGAAGCTTTCTTT.

The chain couples TRBV4-3 to TRBJ2-7; D assignment may be TRBD1 or TRBD2 (5 bases each). Germline V gene sequence: CDR1 LGHNA, CDR2 YSLEER. The length of the CDR3 is 15 residues. The V gene lost 1 base and the J gene lost 0 bases, with 10 bases spanning the gap. The CDR3 is CASSQASGGSYEQYF. The CDR3, as DNA: TGCGCCAGCAGCCAAGCGTCTGGGGGCTCCTACGAGCAGTACTTC.

The table lists this clonotype with many counts. The J gene is TRBJ2-3, the V gene TRBV7-3; tentatively, D is TRBD2 (8 bases). V lost 5 bases and J 1 base, leaving 19 bases between the germline ends. Germline V gives CDR1 SGHTA, CDR2 FQGTGA. The CDR3 totals 17 residues. The CDR3 region has the DNA TGTGCCAGCAGCCCTGGACAGGCGGGAGGAGGCACAGATACGCAGTATTTT. It codes for CASSPGQAGGGTDTQYF.

This clonotype was observed a few times. This CDR3 reads CASSTTGLAGLTDTQYF. The CDR3 DNA reads as TGTGCCAGCAGCACAACGGGGCTAGCGGGTCTTACAGATACGCAGTATTTT. This rearrangement joins TRBV9 to TRBJ2-3; TRBD2 matches 8 bases. This CDR3 comprises 17 residues. The V gene end was trimmed by 4 bases and the J gene end by 3 bases; junction bases not matched to a gene: 13. Germline CDR1 reads SGDLS; CDR2 reads YYNGEE.

This clonotype has a count of ten or more. The rearrangement uses TRBV28 and TRBJ1-5; 8 bases line up with TRBD1. This CDR3 is built from 15 residues. The J segment lost 1 base and the V segment lost 4 bases, leaving 3 bases of the junction unmatched. Germline loops: CDR1 MDHEN, CDR2 SYDVKM. CDR3 nucleotide sequence: TGTGCCAGCAGTTATAACAGGGGGAGCAATCAGCCCCAGCATTTT. Translating it yields CASSYNRGSNQPQHF.

At least ten counts were recorded for this clonotype. This chain links TRBV2 with TRBJ2-1; unclear D gene. Germline V gene sequence: CDR1 SNHLY, CDR2 FYNNEI. The CDR3 is 15 residues long. V was clipped by 6 bases and J by 2 bases, with 14 bases between them. Here the CDR3 DNA reads TGTGCCAGCAGGGCCGACGCATTTACCTACAATGAGCAGTTCTTC. Translating gives CASRADAFTYNEQFF.

This clonotype was picked up a small number of times. V gene TRBV9 combines with J gene TRBJ2-2; the D gene is possibly TRBD2 (5 bases). V lost 0 bases to trimming and J lost 5 bases, with 8 bases between them. The CDR3 contains 14 residues. Germline V CDR1 and CDR2: SGDLS, YYNGEE. The CDR3 reads CASSVEAETGELFF. CDR3 bases: TGTGCCAGCAGCGTAGAAGCGGAAACCGGGGAGCTGTTTTTT.

About this clonotype itself: A read error may explain this, as a much larger clone is one base away. Given the absence of the conserved phenylalanine or tryptophan at the CDR3 end, a read error is likely. This chain uses TRBV18 with TRBJ1-1; D call uncertain. This CDR3 is built from 14 residues. Trimming took off 2 bases at V and 1 base at J, with 8 bases between the two ends. Germline V CDR1 and CDR2: KGHSH, LQKENI. CDR3 sequence reads: CASSPATPNTEAFL. In nucleotides, the CDR3 is TGTGCCAGCTCACCAGCCACCCCGAACACTGAAGCTTTCCTT.

Many counts were recorded for this clonotype. The genes are TRBV7-8 and TRBJ2-5, with D possibly being TRBD1 or TRBD2 (5 bases each). The V gene's germline CDR1 is SGHVS and CDR2 FQNEAQ. The ends were cut back, 2 bases at V and 2 bases at J, with 15 bases in the middle. The CDR3 totals 16 residues. The CDR3 sequence: CASSLMGVSGQETQYF. CDR3 coding DNA: TGTGCCAGCAGCTTAATGGGGGTTTCGGGTCAAGAGACCCAGTACTTC.

The rearrangement joins TRBV19 to TRBJ2-7, with D perhaps matching TRBD2 (7 bases). V dropped 8 bases and J dropped 7 bases, with 21 bases sitting between them. Germline V gives CDR1 LNHDA, CDR2 SQIVND (reference sequence). This CDR3 has 14 residues. The CDR3 DNA follows: TGTGCCAGTCGCCCCAGAGGGGGAGGGGGAGAGCAGTACTTC. As protein: CASRPRGGGGEQYF.

Concerning this clonotype itself: A read error is possible here, since a much larger clone lies one base away. The chain combines TRBV6-6 with TRBJ1-2; TRBD1 might be the D (6 bases). Germline CDR1 reads MNHNY; CDR2 reads SVGAGI (reference sequence). CDR3 size: 15 residues. This CDR3 reads CASSYSPYRADGYAF. The CDR3 coding sequence is TGTGCCAGCAGTTACTCGCCCTACAGGGCAGATGGCTACGCCTTC.